The 5 T cell receptor beta chains below come from one sample, sequenced in a study of blood T cell repertoires in COVID-19. Sequencing used immunoSEQ multiplex PCR; TCRdb keeps in-frame clones, though not all of them. This sample yields tens of thousands of clones, of which approximately 87% are seen a single time; about 2.5% belongs to the top ten. The sequenced material came from peripheral blood. The receptors come from a human donor in a cohort sampled during active COVID-19.

V and J are TRBV24-1 and TRBJ2-7; 9 bases are a match to TRBD1. In germline, CDR1 is KGHDR, CDR2 SFDVKD. CDR3 length equals 16 residues. V lost 4 bases to trimming and J lost 5 bases; unmatched junction nucleotides: 11. CDR3 region: CATSEGDTGGRNEQYF. Written as DNA, the CDR3 is TGTGCCACCAGTGAGGGGGATACAGGGGGCAGGAACGAGCAGTACTTC.

The chain couples TRBV18 to TRBJ2-3; TRBD2 matches 14 bases. The V segment lost 3 bases and the J segment 8 bases; nucleotides outside the gene matches: 7. The germline V gene encodes CDR1 KGHSH and CDR2 LQKENI. The CDR3 is 16 amino acids. DNA of the CDR3: TGTGCCAGCTCACCCGGGACTAGCGGGAGTAGGGGTACGCAGTATTTT. Translating gives CASSPGTSGSRGTQYF.

In this sample, this clone turned up once. The gene calls are TRBV2 and TRBJ1-2, with 7 positions matching TRBD1. Germline CDR1 is SNHLY and CDR2 is FYNNEI. Trimming cost V 2 bases and J 4 bases; bases outside gene matches: 4. The length of the CDR3 is 14 residues. This CDR3 is CASSEQGGVYGYTF. CDR3 bases: TGTGCCAGCAGTGAACAGGGGGGAGTCTATGGCTACACCTTC. Supplemented by reference TRBV2 and TRBJ1-2, the full variable domain reads EPEVTQTPSHQVTQMGQEVILRCVPISNHLYFYWYRQILGQKVEFLVSFYNNEISEKSEIFDDQFSVERPDGSNFTLKIRSTKLEDSAMYFCASSEQGGVYGYTFGSGTRLTVV.

The rearrangement links TRBV3-1 (or the pseudogene TRBV3-2) to TRBJ2-5; a possible D gene is TRBD2 (5 bases). Between the trimmed V and J ends, which lost 0 bases and 5 bases, there was a span of 13 bases. CDR3 length equals 15 residues. Germline V gives CDR1 LGHDT, CDR2 YNNKEL (reference sequence). Here the CDR3 reads CASSQDTGSWETQYF. CDR3 bases: TGTGCCAGCAGCCAAGATACGGGGTCGTGGGAGACCCAGTACTTC.

This clone has a single count. This chain uses TRBV5-5 with TRBJ2-1; D gene unclear. Trimming removed 0 bases at V and 0 bases at J, with 10 bases between. This CDR3 spans 16 amino acids. The germline gives CDR1 SGHKS, CDR2 YYEKEE (reference sequence). CDR3 sequence reads: CASSLVLSSSYNEQFF. The CDR3 nucleotides are TGTGCCAGCAGCTTGGTCCTCTCCAGCTCCTACAATGAGCAGTTCTTC.